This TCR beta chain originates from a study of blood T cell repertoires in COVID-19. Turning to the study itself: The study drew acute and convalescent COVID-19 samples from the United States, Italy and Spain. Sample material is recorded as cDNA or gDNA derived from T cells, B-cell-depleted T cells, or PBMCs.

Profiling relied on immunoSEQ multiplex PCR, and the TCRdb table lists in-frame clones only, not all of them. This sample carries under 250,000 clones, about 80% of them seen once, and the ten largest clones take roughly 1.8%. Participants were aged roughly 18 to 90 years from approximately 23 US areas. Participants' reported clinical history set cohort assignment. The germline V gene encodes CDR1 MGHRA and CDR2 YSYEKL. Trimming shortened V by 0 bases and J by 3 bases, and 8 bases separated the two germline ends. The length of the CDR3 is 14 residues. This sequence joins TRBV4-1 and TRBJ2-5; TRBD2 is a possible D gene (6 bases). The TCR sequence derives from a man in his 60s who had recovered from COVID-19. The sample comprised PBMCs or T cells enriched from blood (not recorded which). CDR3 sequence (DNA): TGCGCCAGCAGCCAAGATGGGGGGAAAGAGACCCAGTACTTC. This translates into CASSQDGGKETQYF.